This T cell receptor beta chain is from a study of Graves' ophthalmopathy and Graves' hyperthyroidism. Study-wide background: Peripheral blood was collected at initial diagnosis, before any treatment.

J lost 2 bases, V lost 6 bases, and 4 bases had no gene match. CDR1 and CDR2 from the germline V gene are MNHEY and SVGEGT. This CDR3 is built from 13 residues. Hyperthyroidism patients were newly diagnosed, ill under 2 months, and aged 18 to 65 years. In this sample, this clonotype turned up many times. What it binds is unknown. Amplification of TCR beta CDR3 regions used RNA transcripts. First-round RT-PCR used HTBI primers; second-round multiplex PCR followed. In TCRdb, the multiplex PCR reads were re-called with MiXCR into one record per CDR3 protein. The repertoire holds 400,000 or so distinct CDR3 sequences, with roughly 17% as singletons. Study findings and constraints: Discriminating ophthalmopathy from stable hyperthyroidism, a 13-signature model attained a sensitivity of approximately 85% and a specificity of just under 84%. Most expanded clonotypes in thyroid above 0.001 frequency also showed up in blood.

This TCR came from an adult woman with stable Graves' hyperthyroidism. The rearrangement joins TRBV6-2 or TRBV6-3 to TRBJ2-7, with TRBD2 matching 7 bases. Sequenced input: peripheral blood. This CDR3 is CASSTGGTYEQYF. The CDR3, as DNA: TGTGCCAGCAGCACGGGGGGTACCTACGAGCAGTACTTC.